Sequencing of this TCR beta chain was carried out in a study of blood T cell repertoires in COVID-19 (dated by TCRdb to about 2020). Concerning the study at large: Collaborator samples came from the United States, Italy and Spain and covered acute and convalescent phases of COVID-19. The material from the prospective study consisted of cDNA or gDNA derived from T cells, B-cell-depleted T cells, or PBMCs. Where HLA class I and class II types were available, the types were taken from metadata supplied by the sample provider, not from assay-based typing. Nearly every sample came with metadata listing a de-identified subject ID, COVID-19 status, age in years and sex. Deeply sampled blood TCRbeta repertoires from subjects exposed to, actively infected with, or recovered from COVID-19 were included in the dataset. The repertoires were made available in a free public database intended to serve as a resource for research on the immune response to SARS-CoV-2. The samples were drawn from two sources: the first 160 participants of the ongoing ImmuneRACE study, and fewer than 1,500 subjects contributed by 6 global collaborators.

As for this clone: Its antigen is not yet known. No much larger clone is present one base from it, and per-base qualities are unavailable.

General conclusions and limits of the study: Clinical and demographic metadata were provided uncurated, with the amount varying by source and participant.

In the prospective study, participants were about 18 to 100 years old, resided in 24 geographic areas of the United States, and were enrolled through a virtual design. Cohort assignment in the prospective study relied on participant-reported clinical history from a screening survey and a study questionnaire. Each participant in the prospective study had whole blood, serum and a nasopharyngeal or oropharyngeal swab collected by mobile phlebotomists. Additional blood draws and questionnaires over an approximately two-month period could optionally be provided by prospective study participants. Before DNA extraction, blood samples from the prospective study were shipped at room temperature or frozen. The CDR3, cysteine through phenylalanine, is 14 amino acids long. The CDR3 DNA has 42 bases and is translated from base 1. The V end loses 2 bases and the J end loses 2 bases, and a stretch of 10 bases separates them. CDR1 KGHSH and CDR2 LQKENI were looked up in the germline V gene.

The immunoSEQ Assay, a bias-controlled multiplex PCR, was used to amplify TCRbeta CDR3 regions from genomic DNA. For the original study's pipeline: Within the assay, amplification of reference gene primers was used to estimate how many nucleated cells each sample contained. To quantify the absolute abundance of each unique TCRbeta CDR3 rearrangement, sequence reads were collapsed and filtered. For each sample, productive Simpson clonality was calculated as the square root of Simpson's diversity index over productive rearrangements. The table was pulled from immuneACCESS by TCRdb, which kept in-frame rearrangements only. Such tables lose some clones; where checked, under half of the loss comes from unresolved V genes, and the rest has no known cause. V, J and clone size are taken as reported in that table, and D and trimming were inferred from the DNA itself. The sample table contains under 350,000 clones; only one count was recorded for 80% to 90% of them. The ten largest account for 3.5% to 4.5% of the sample.

This TCR derives from a woman between 40 and 50 years old with acute COVID-19. Sequencing was carried out using PBMCs or T cells enriched from blood (not recorded which). This sequence uses TRBV18 and TRBJ2-7; matching of 6 bases hints at TRBD2 as the D gene. The CDR3 amino acid sequence is: CASSPGRRTYEQYF. The DNA is as follows: TGTGCCAGCTCACCAGGGAGGAGGACCTACGAGCAGTACTTC.